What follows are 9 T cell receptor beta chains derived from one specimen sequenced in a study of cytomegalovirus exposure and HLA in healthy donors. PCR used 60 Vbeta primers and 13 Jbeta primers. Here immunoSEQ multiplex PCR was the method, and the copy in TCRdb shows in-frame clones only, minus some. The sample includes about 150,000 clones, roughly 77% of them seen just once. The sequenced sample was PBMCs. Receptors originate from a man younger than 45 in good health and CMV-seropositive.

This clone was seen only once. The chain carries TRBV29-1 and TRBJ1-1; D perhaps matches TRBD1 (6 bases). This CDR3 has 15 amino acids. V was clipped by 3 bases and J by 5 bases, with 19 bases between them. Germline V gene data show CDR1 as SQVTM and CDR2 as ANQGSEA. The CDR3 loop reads CSVEGMGTGLTEAFF. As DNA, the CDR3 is TGCAGCGTTGAGGGGATGGGCACAGGGTTAACTGAAGCTTTCTTT.

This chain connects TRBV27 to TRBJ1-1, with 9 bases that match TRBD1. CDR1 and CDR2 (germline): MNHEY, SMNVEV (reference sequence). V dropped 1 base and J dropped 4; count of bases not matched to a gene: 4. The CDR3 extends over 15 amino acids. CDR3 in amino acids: CASSLLTGGGTEAFF. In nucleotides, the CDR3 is TGTGCCAGCAGTTTATTGACAGGGGGGGGCACTGAAGCTTTCTTT.

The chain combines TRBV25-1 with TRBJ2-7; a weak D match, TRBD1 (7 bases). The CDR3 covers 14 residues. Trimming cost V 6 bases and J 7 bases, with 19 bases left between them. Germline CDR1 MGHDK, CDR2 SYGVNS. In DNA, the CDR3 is TGTGCCAGCAGGGGAGGAGGGGGCGCATGGGAGCAGTACTTC. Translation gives CASRGGGGAWEQYF.

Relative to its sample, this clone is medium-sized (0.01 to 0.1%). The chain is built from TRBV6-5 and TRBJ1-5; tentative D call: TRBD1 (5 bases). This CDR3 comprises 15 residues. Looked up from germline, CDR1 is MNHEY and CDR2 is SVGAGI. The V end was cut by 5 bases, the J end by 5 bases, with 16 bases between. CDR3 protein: CASSAVGGTHQPQHF. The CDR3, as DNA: TGTGCCAGCAGTGCTGTGGGGGGTACGCATCAGCCCCAGCATTTT.

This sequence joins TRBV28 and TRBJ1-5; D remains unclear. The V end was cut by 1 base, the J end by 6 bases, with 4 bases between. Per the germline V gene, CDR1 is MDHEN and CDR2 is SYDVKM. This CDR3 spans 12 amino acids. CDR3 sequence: CASSLYRQPQHF. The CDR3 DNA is TGTGCCAGCAGTTTATATCGTCAGCCCCAGCATTTT.

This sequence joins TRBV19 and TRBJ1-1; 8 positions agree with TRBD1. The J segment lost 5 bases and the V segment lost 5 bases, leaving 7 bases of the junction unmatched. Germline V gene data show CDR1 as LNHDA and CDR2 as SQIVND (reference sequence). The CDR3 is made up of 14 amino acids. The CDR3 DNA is TGTGCCAGTAGTTCTCGGGGGGACAGGACTGAAGCTTTCTTT. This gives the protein CASSSRGDRTEAFF.

CDR3 sequence: CASSLRGGGNTIYF. The DNA for the CDR3 is TGTGCCAGCAGTTTGCGGGGGGGCGGAAACACCATATATTTT. The chain couples TRBV27 to TRBJ1-3; TRBD1 might be the D (6 bases). The CDR3 runs 14 residues. The V gene lost 3 bases and the J gene lost 4 bases, with 10 bases spanning the gap. Germline lookup yields CDR1 MNHEY and CDR2 SMNVEV (reference sequence).

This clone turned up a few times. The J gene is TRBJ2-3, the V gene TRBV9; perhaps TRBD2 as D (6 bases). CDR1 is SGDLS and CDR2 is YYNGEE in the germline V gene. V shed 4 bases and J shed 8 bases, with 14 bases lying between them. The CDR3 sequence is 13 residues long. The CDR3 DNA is TGTGCCAGCAGCCTCCCGTTGGAGGGTACGCAGTATTTT. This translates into CASSLPLEGTQYF. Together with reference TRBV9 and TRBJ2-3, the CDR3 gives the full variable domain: DSGVTQTPKHLITATGQRVTLRCSPRSGDLSVYWYQQSLDQGLQFLIQYYNGEERAKGNILERFSAQQFPDLHSELNLSSLELGDSALYFCASSLPLEGTQYFGPGTRLTVL.

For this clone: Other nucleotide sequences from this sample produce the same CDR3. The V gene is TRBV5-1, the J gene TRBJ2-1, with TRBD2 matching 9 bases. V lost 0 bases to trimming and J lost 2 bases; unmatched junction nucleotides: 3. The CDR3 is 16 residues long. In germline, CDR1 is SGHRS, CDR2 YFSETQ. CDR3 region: CASSLGASGTYNEQFF. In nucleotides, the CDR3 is TGCGCCAGCAGCTTGGGGGCTAGCGGGACCTACAATGAGCAGTTCTTC.